The 28 T cell receptor beta chains in this list originate from one sample, sequenced in a study of blood T cell repertoires in COVID-19. Repertoires were generated with immunoSEQ multiplex PCR, while TCRdb's copy carries only in-frame clones and drops some. Here the sample spans about 13,000 clones, around 74% being singletons. The source material was peripheral blood. The origin of the receptors is a woman older than 75 with acute or convalescent COVID-19.

The rearrangement joins TRBV7-2 to TRBJ2-1; 13 nucleotides align to TRBD2. This CDR3 contains 14 residues. CDR1 is SGHTA and CDR2 is FQGNSA in the germline V gene. The ends lost 4 bases at V and 9 bases at J; junction bases unmatched: 3. In nucleotides, the CDR3 is TGTGCCAGCAGCTCCCGGACTAGCGGGGGTGAGCAGTTCTTC. Encoded protein: CASSSRTSGGEQFF.

This clone has just a few counts. The chain carries TRBV10-3 and TRBJ1-2; weak D call: TRBD1 (5 bases). The V end lost 4 bases, the J end lost 0 bases, and 9 bases lay between the germline ends. This CDR3 is 14 amino acids long. Germline V gene sequence: CDR1 ENHRY, CDR2 SYGVKD. The CDR3 here is CAISVWGANYGYTF. The CDR3 region has the DNA TGTGCCATCAGTGTATGGGGGGCTAACTATGGCTACACCTTC.

The chain combines TRBV28 with TRBJ2-3; TRBD2 matches 9 bases. Germline CDR1 reads MDHEN; CDR2 reads SYDVKM. V lost 4 bases to trimming and J lost 4 bases; unmatched junction nucleotides: 9. The CDR3 sequence is 16 residues long. The CDR3 protein is CASSSLGRGGPDTQYF. Written as DNA, the CDR3 is TGTGCCAGCAGTTCCCTGGGGCGGGGGGGCCCAGATACGCAGTATTTT.

The V gene is TRBV27, the J gene TRBJ2-7; TRBD2 might be the D (7 bases). This CDR3 is built from 12 residues. The V end lost 7 bases, the J end lost 4 bases, and 11 bases lay between the germline ends. From germline, CDR1 is MNHEY and CDR2 SMNVEV (reference sequence). Here the CDR3 reads CASKRGGYEQYF. CDR3 in DNA: TGTGCCAGCAAAAGGGGGGGGTACGAGCAGTACTTC.

The chain combines TRBV18 with TRBJ1-2, with D possibly TRBD1 on 5 matching bases. Germline V lookup: CDR1 KGHSH, CDR2 LQKENI. Trimming left V 1 base short and J 0 bases short, with 12 bases between. The CDR3 is 16 residues long. The CDR3: CASSPREGPANYGYTF. CDR3 DNA sequence: TGTGCCAGCTCACCACGGGAGGGACCAGCTAACTATGGCTACACCTTC.

The chain has TRBV6-2 or TRBV6-3 and TRBJ2-3, with 8 bases matching TRBD2. J gave up 0 bases and V 0 bases, and 14 bases lay outside the gene matches. This CDR3 region has 20 residues. Germline CDR1 and CDR2: MNHEY and SVGEGT. The CDR3, as DNA: TGTGCCAGCAGTTACTCGACCCTAAGGGGCGAGCGGGGGAGCACAGATACGCAGTATTTT. This translates into CASSYSTLRGERGSTDTQYF.

The rearrangement links TRBV24-1 to TRBJ1-3, with 8 bases identical to TRBD1. This CDR3 has 15 amino acids. CDR1 KGHDR and CDR2 SFDVKD come from the germline V gene. V lost 4 bases to trimming and J lost 4 bases; unmatched junction nucleotides: 5. CDR3 loop: CATSDTGTGGNTIYF. CDR3 DNA: TGTGCCACCAGTGACACCGGGACAGGAGGAAACACCATATATTTT.

The chain uses TRBV9 and TRBJ1-4, with a tentative D call TRBD1 (6 bases). With 3 bases removed from V and 8 bases from J, the gap between germline ends came to 14 bases. CDR3 length: 14 amino acids. The germline V gene encodes CDR1 SGDLS and CDR2 YYNGEE. The CDR3 DNA is TGTGCCAGCAGCGGTGGGGGCTGGGGGGAAAAACTGTTTTTT. Its protein product is CASSGGGWGEKLFF.

The V and J genes are TRBV11-2 and TRBJ2-7; D is perhaps TRBD2 (5 bases). The CDR3 consists of 16 residues. The germline gives CDR1 SGHAT, CDR2 FQNNGV. Deletions cut 1 base from V and 2 bases from J, with 15 bases between. The CDR3 is CASSLVGRGSTYEQYF. As DNA, the CDR3 is TGTGCCAGCAGCTTAGTGGGCCGGGGATCAACCTACGAGCAGTACTTC.

The rearrangement links TRBV5-8 to TRBJ2-3, with TRBD2 matching 9 bases. The ends lost 1 base at V and 2 bases at J; junction bases unmatched: 2. Germline V lookup: CDR1 SGHTS, CDR2 YDEGEE. This CDR3 contains 15 residues. For the CDR3, the DNA is TGTGCCAGCAGCTTGCTAGCGGGATACACAGATACGCAGTATTTT. Translated, it gives CASSLLAGYTDTQYF. The full variable domain, with the rest looked up from reference TRBV5-8 and TRBJ2-3, is EAGVTQSPTHLIKTRGQQATLRCSPISGHTSVYWYQQALGLGLQFLLWYDEGEERNRGNFPPRFSGRQFPNYSSELNVNALELEDSALYLCASSLLAGYTDTQYFGPGTRLTVL.

This clone came up a few times. The chain couples TRBV4-3 to TRBJ2-7; D might be TRBD1 (5 bases). Germline V CDR1 and CDR2: LGHNA, YSLEER. V lost 1 base to trimming and J lost 3 bases, with 13 bases between them. This CDR3 has 15 amino acids. The CDR3 sequence is CASSQGRVRLYEQYF. CDR3 nucleotides: TGCGCCAGCAGCCAAGGCAGGGTTCGGCTCTACGAGCAGTACTTC.

The chain carries TRBV18 and TRBJ2-7; 7 bases align to TRBD1. This CDR3 is 14 amino acids long. CDR1 and CDR2 from the germline V gene are KGHSH and LQKENI. V trimming: 3 bases; J trimming: 2 bases; junction bases outside the gene matches: 4. The CDR3 sequence: CASSPSTGTYEQYF. CDR3 DNA sequence: TGTGCCAGCTCACCTTCGACAGGGACCTACGAGCAGTACTTC.

This clone showed up just once. This chain joins TRBV3-1 (or the pseudogene TRBV3-2) and TRBJ1-3; the D is unclear. V was pared by 2 bases and J by 0 bases, with 8 bases between. The germline V gene encodes CDR1 LGHDT and CDR2 YNNKEL (reference sequence). The CDR3 is 15 amino acids. The CDR3 spells CASSQQRSSGNTIYF. CDR3 sequence (DNA): TGTGCCAGCAGCCAACAGCGATCCTCTGGAAACACCATATATTTT.

The chain carries TRBV5-1 and TRBJ1-1; no clear D. This CDR3 contains 14 residues. The germline V gene encodes CDR1 SGHRS and CDR2 YFSETQ. V gave up 1 base and J gave up 0 bases, with 7 bases separating them. This chain's CDR3 is CASSLNTMNTEAFF. In nucleotides, the CDR3 is TGCGCCAGCAGCTTGAACACCATGAACACTGAAGCTTTCTTT.

This clone has only a few counts. This chain joins TRBV11-2 and TRBJ2-7; 11 bases fit TRBD1. The CDR3 spans 16 residues. Germline V gene sequence: CDR1 SGHAT, CDR2 FQNNGV. The ends lost 1 base at V and 2 bases at J; junction bases unmatched: 4. The DNA for the CDR3 is TGTGCCAGCAGCTTAGCAGGGACAGGGGGACCCTACGAGCAGTACTTC. It translates to CASSLAGTGGPYEQYF.

The chain couples TRBV11-2 to TRBJ2-2, with D possibly being TRBD1 (6 bases). The CDR3 extends over 17 amino acids. Germline V lookup: CDR1 SGHAT, CDR2 FQNNGV. Deletions cut 1 base from V and 3 bases from J, with 15 bases between. CDR3 coding DNA: TGTGCCAGCAGCTTAGGATCCTGGGGGCCCGACACCGGGGAGCTGTTTTTT. Encoded protein: CASSLGSWGPDTGELFF.

This clone has only a few counts. The chain employs TRBV2 and TRBJ2-5, with D perhaps matching TRBD1 (6 bases). CDR3 length: 15 residues. Germline CDR1 reads SNHLY; CDR2 reads FYNNEI. V was shortened by 6 bases and J by 0 bases, with 14 bases between the two germline ends. As DNA, the CDR3 is TGTGCCAGCAGGGACAGAGCATCCCACCAAGAGACCCAGTACTTC. It translates to CASRDRASHQETQYF.

The chain recombines TRBV14 with TRBJ1-1, with 7 bases lining up with TRBD1. The J segment lost 1 base and the V segment lost 4 bases, leaving 3 bases of the junction unmatched. This CDR3 has 14 residues. Germline V gene data show CDR1 as SGHDN and CDR2 as FVKESK. The CDR3 loop reads CASSPQGGNTEAFF. The CDR3 coding sequence is TGTGCCAGCAGCCCCCAGGGGGGGAACACTGAAGCTTTCTTT.

The chain combines TRBV6-1 with TRBJ1-5; D possibly corresponds to TRBD1 (5 bases). Trimming took off 2 bases at V and 2 bases at J, with 22 bases between the two ends. Germline CDR1 reads MNHNS; CDR2 reads SASEGT. The CDR3 is made up of 19 amino acids. The CDR3 reads CASSEPWQGRINGNQPQHF. As DNA, the CDR3 is TGTGCCAGCAGTGAACCTTGGCAGGGTCGTATTAACGGCAATCAGCCCCAGCATTTT.

This chain connects TRBV28 to TRBJ1-2, with TRBD1 matching over 10 bases. Trimming cost V 6 bases and J 7 bases; bases outside gene matches: 5. CDR3 length equals 13 residues. Germline CDR1 reads MDHEN; CDR2 reads SYDVKM. The DNA for the CDR3 is TGTGCCAGCAGAATCCGGGACAGGGGTGGCTACACCTTC. Residues: CASRIRDRGGYTF.

The rearrangement joins TRBV28 to TRBJ1-2; 8 bases fit TRBD1. Germline loops: CDR1 MDHEN, CDR2 SYDVKM. V trimming: 3 bases; J trimming: 4 bases; junction bases outside the gene matches: 10. This CDR3 spans 16 amino acids. CDR3 sequence reads: CASSFPGTGSIYGYTF. Here the CDR3 DNA reads TGTGCCAGCAGTTTCCCCGGGACAGGCTCTATCTATGGCTACACCTTC.

In this sample, this clone turned up a few times. The J gene is TRBJ1-2, the V gene TRBV6-1; TRBD1 aligns across 7 bases. The ends lost 3 bases at V and 5 bases at J; junction bases unmatched: 6. The CDR3 runs to 14 residues. Per germline, CDR1 MNHNS and CDR2 SASEGT. CDR3 nucleotides: TGTGCCAGCAGTGAGAGGGACAGCGCTTATGGCTACACCTTC. Protein product: CASSERDSAYGYTF.

V is TRBV7-9 and J is TRBJ2-7; 10 nucleotides align to TRBD2. The germline CDR1 and CDR2 sequences are SEHNR and FQNEAQ (reference sequence). CDR3 length: 17 residues. J gave up 3 bases and V 4 bases, and 12 bases lay outside the gene matches. The CDR3 bases are TGTGCCAGCAGCTCAGCAGTAGGGGCTAGCGGGAGCTACGAGCAGTACTTC. Translation: CASSSAVGASGSYEQYF.

The genes are TRBV7-8 and TRBJ1-2, with 9 bases identical to TRBD1. With 5 bases clipped from V and 0 bases from J, the junction kept 10 bases outside the gene matches. The CDR3 sequence is 17 residues long. Germline CDR1 SGHVS, CDR2 FQNEAQ. The CDR3: CASSGLTGGETNYGYTF. In DNA form, the CDR3 reads TGTGCCAGCAGCGGCCTGACAGGGGGGGAGACTAACTATGGCTACACCTTC.

The chain employs TRBV4-1 and TRBJ1-4; 10 nucleotides match TRBD1. Germline CDR1 MGHRA, CDR2 YSYEKL. V gave up 1 base and J gave up 5 bases; unmatched junction bases: 1. The CDR3 length is 15 residues. The CDR3 region has the DNA TGCGCCAGCAGCCAAGTGGGACAGGGGAATGAAAAACTGTTTTTT. Protein: CASSQVGQGNEKLFF.

Note on this clone: A read error may produce the germline difference seen at one junction end. The J gene is TRBJ2-7, the V gene TRBV20-1, with 9 bases lining up with TRBD2. Looked up from germline, CDR1 is DFQATT and CDR2 is SNEGSKA (reference sequence). The CDR3 contains 17 residues. CDR3 DNA: TGCAGTGCTAGTCCTTACCGGAGTAGCGGGGGAACCTACGGGCAGTACTTC. Residues: CSASPYRSSGGTYGQYF.

This chain uses TRBV7-9 with TRBJ2-7, with 11 nucleotides matching TRBD2. The CDR3 extends over 13 amino acids. In germline, CDR1 is SEHNR, CDR2 FQNEAQ (reference sequence). V shed 8 bases and J 4 bases; nucleotides not matched to a gene: 4. CDR3 protein: CASGASGGYEQYF. The CDR3 region has the DNA TGTGCCAGCGGGGCTAGCGGGGGGTACGAGCAGTACTTC.

This clone was counted a few times. The chain joins TRBV6-5 to TRBJ2-5, with TRBD2 identical over 8 bases. Germline V gene lookup returns CDR1 MNHEY and CDR2 SVGAGI. This CDR3 has 16 residues. The J segment lost 4 bases and the V segment lost 2 bases, leaving 9 bases of the junction unmatched. DNA of the CDR3: TGTGCCAGCAGTTACACCGGGGGGGCCGAGGGAGAGACCCAGTACTTC. It is translated as CASSYTGGAEGETQYF.